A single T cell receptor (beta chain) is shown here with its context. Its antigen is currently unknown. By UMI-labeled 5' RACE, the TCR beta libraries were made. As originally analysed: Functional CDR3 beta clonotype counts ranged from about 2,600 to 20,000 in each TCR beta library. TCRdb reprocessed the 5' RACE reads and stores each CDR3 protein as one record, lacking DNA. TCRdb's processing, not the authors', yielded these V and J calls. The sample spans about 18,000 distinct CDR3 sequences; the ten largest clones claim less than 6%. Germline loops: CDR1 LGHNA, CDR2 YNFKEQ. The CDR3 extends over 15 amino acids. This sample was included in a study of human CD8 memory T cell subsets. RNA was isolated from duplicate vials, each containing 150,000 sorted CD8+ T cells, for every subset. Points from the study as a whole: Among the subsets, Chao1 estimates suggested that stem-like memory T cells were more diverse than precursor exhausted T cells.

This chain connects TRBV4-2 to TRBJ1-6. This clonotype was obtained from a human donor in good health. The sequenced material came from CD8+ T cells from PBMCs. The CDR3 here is CASSQDFTDNSPLHF.